This T cell receptor (beta chain) was captured by sequencing in a study of cytomegalovirus exposure and HLA in healthy donors. On the study more broadly: Unique TCR beta sequences numbering around 110 million came from 190 million or so T cells in an earlier analysis.

This CDR3 spans 14 amino acids. Germline values: CDR1 MDHEN, CDR2 SYDVKM. The V segment lost 10 bases and the J segment 5 bases; nucleotides outside the gene matches: 13. Whole-study findings and limits: The study recorded 150 to 200 TCR beta chains that were cytomegalovirus-associated. According to a later analysis, donors in an Asian-associated ancestry cluster reportedly had fewer N-insertions than the roughly 630-donor mean.

Though nominally healthy at sampling, donors likely had unrecorded immune exposures. A note on this clone: Its cognate antigen is unknown.

Vbeta (60) and Jbeta (13) primers were used in the PCR. Using immunoSEQ multiplex PCR, the repertoire was profiled, and TCRdb retains in-frame clones only, with some absent. In the table there are roughly 100,000 clones, 65% to 80% of which are singletons. Sample: PBMCs. The chain recombines TRBV28 with TRBJ2-7, with TRBD1 matching 8 bases. The sequence came from a male donor in good health and CMV-seronegative. CDR3 in DNA: TGTGCCACCCGAAGGGGGGACAGGAGGGACGAGCAGTACTTC. Its translation is CATRRGDRRDEQYF.